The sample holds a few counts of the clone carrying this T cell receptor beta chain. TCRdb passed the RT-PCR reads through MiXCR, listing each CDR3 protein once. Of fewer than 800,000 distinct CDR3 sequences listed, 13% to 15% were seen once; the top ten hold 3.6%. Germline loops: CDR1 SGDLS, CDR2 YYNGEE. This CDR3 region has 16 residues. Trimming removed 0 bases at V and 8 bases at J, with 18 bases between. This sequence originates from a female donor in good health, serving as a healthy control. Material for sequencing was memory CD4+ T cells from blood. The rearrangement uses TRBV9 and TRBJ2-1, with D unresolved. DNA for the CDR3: TGTGCCAGCAGCGTAGGAGCGACACACCAGATTGATGAGCAGTTCTTC. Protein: CASSVGATHQIDEQFF. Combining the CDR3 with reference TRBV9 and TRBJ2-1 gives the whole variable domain DSGVTQTPKHLITATGQRVTLRCSPRSGDLSVYWYQQSLDQGLQFLIQYYNGEERAKGNILERFSAQQFPDLHSELNLSSLELGDSALYFCASSVGATHQIDEQFFGPGTRLTVL.